Presented here are 25 T cell receptor beta chains from one specimen sequenced in a study of vaccination and CD4 T cells after COVID-19. Treatment described: approximately 11-day PBMC culture with coronavirus spike peptide pools or control peptides (ViraFEST assay). Sequencing of cultured CD4+ T cell DNA used the Oncomine TCR Beta short-read assay. TCRdb passed the PCR reads through MiXCR, listing each CDR3 protein once. The data show 14,000 to 15,000 distinct CDR3 sequences, approximately 51% seen once. The antigens of these receptors remain unknown. Material: cultured CD4+ T cells from blood, obtained after SARS-CoV-2 vaccination. The source of these receptors is a human donor with COVID-19.

This clonotype has a handful of counts. The chain has TRBV30 and TRBJ2-5, with D possibly TRBD2 on 7 matching bases. Trimming removed 0 bases at V and 3 bases at J, with 14 bases between. Germline V gene lookup returns CDR1 GTSNPN and CDR2 SVGIG (reference sequence). The CDR3 extends over 15 amino acids. The CDR3 DNA follows: TGTGCCTGGAGTGTACACGGGGGGCCGAAAGAGACCCAGTACTTC. It encodes CAWSVHGGPKETQYF.

This clonotype turned up a few times. The V and J genes are TRBV7-2 and TRBJ1-2; a possible D gene is TRBD1 (6 bases). V gave up 1 base and J gave up 5 bases, with 8 bases separating them. CDR1 and CDR2 (germline): SGHTA, FQGNSA. This CDR3 region has 13 residues. Here the CDR3 reads CASSLGGQYGYTF. The CDR3 DNA follows: TGTGCCAGCAGCTTAGGGGGACAATATGGCTACACCTTC.

The rearrangement links TRBV14 to TRBJ2-7; no reliable D call. Germline-derived CDR1 and CDR2 are SGHDN and FVKESK. The CDR3 sequence is 12 residues long. V dropped 4 bases and J dropped 2 bases, with 6 bases sitting between them. CDR3 sequence: CASSPQPYEQYF. CDR3 coding DNA: TGTGCCAGCAGCCCCCAGCCCTACGAGCAGTACTTC.

The chain has TRBV11-2 and TRBJ1-1; the D is unclear. In germline, CDR1 is SGHAT, CDR2 FQNNGV. V gave up 6 bases and J gave up 8 bases, with 19 bases separating them. This CDR3 spans 14 amino acids. The chain's CDR3 is CASSPFIGPGEAFF. The CDR3 nucleotides are TGTGCCAGCAGTCCCTTTATCGGTCCGGGCGAAGCTTTCTTT. Full variable domain (missing parts from reference TRBV11-2 and TRBJ1-1): EAGVAQSPRYKIIEKRQSVAFWCNPISGHATLYWYQQILGQGPKLLIQFQNNGVVDDSQLPKDRFSAERLKGVDSTLKIQPAKLEDSAVYLCASSPFIGPGEAFFGQGTRLTVV.

The CDR3: CASSPGQGITLHF. The CDR3 DNA is TGTGCCAGCAGCCCCGGACAGGGGATAACCCTCCACTTT. J is TRBJ1-6 and V is TRBV5-4, with 9 bases lining up with TRBD1. The CDR3 is made up of 13 amino acids. Germline CDR1 reads SGHNT; CDR2 reads YYREEE (reference sequence). With V trimmed by 4 bases and J by 14 bases, 7 bases remained unmatched.

V is TRBV28 and J is TRBJ1-3; no firm D call. There are 13 residues in the CDR3. The germline CDR1 and CDR2 sequences are MDHEN and SYDVKM. V lost 8 bases and J lost 2, with 10 bases in between. The CDR3 is CASGVEAGNTIYF. The CDR3 coding sequence is TGTGCCAGCGGAGTGGAAGCTGGAAACACCATATATTTT.

This clonotype was seen a few times. The chain combines TRBV12-3 or TRBV12-4 with TRBJ2-7; D remains unclear. This CDR3 comprises 15 residues. Between the trimmed V and J ends, which lost 6 bases and 4 bases, there was a span of 19 bases. In DNA form, the CDR3 reads TGTGCCAGCAGCCCGTCCGCCTCCCTGGAGTACGAGCAGTACTTC. Its translation is CASSPSASLEYEQYF.

The sample holds a few counts of this clonotype. V and J are TRBV10-3 and TRBJ2-3, with D perhaps matching TRBD2 (7 bases). V was trimmed by 3 bases and J by 5 bases, leaving 9 bases between them. Germline V CDR1 and CDR2: ENHRY, SYGVKD. The CDR3 has 13 amino acids. Written as DNA, the CDR3 is TGTGCCATCAGTGACGGGGGGCGAGATACGCAGTATTTT. It codes for CAISDGGRDTQYF.

This chain joins TRBV6-2 or TRBV6-3 and TRBJ2-1; the match to TRBD1 covers 10 bases. The CDR3 has 14 residues. V trimming: 6 bases; J trimming: 9 bases; junction bases outside the gene matches: 8. CDR1 and CDR2 (germline): MNHEY, SVGEGT. The CDR3 nucleotides read TGTGCCAGCAGGACAGGGGGCTCGGTAGGTGAGCAGTTCTTC. Translation gives CASRTGGSVGEQFF.

Points on this clonotype: Sequence at one end of the junction differs from germline and may be a read error. The V and J genes are TRBV10-2 and TRBJ2-5, with TRBD1 identical over 10 bases. The CDR3 is 13 residues long. Germline loops: CDR1 WSHSY, CDR2 SAAADI. The DNA of the CDR3 is TGCGCCAGCCCGGGACAGGGGTGGGAGACCCGGTACTTC. Protein: CASPGQGWETRYF.

The table lists this clonotype with a few counts. The genes are TRBV27 and TRBJ1-5; D is unclear. In germline, CDR1 is MNHEY, CDR2 SMNVEV (reference sequence). V gave up 5 bases and J gave up 1 base, with 18 bases separating them. CDR3 length equals 17 residues. The DNA of the CDR3 is TGTGCCAGCAGTCCCCGTGGCGGCGCGGGGAGCAATCAGCCCCAGCATTTT. This codes for CASSPRGGAGSNQPQHF.

A few counts support this clonotype. The chain links TRBV6-5 to TRBJ1-1, with 8 bases matching TRBD1. This CDR3 region has 12 residues. Germline lookup yields CDR1 MNHEY and CDR2 SVGAGI. The junction had 4 bases not matched to a gene; V was cut back by 2 bases and J by 11 bases. In nucleotides, the CDR3 is TGTGCCAGCAGTTACGGCAGGGGGCTGGCTTTCTTT. This codes for CASSYGRGLAFF.

This chain connects TRBV12-3 or TRBV12-4 to TRBJ1-5; D gene unclear. V shed 3 bases and J shed 3 bases, with 9 bases lying between them. The CDR3 sequence is 14 residues long. CDR3 sequence (DNA): TGTGCCAGCAGTTTTGGTAGCAACAATCAGCCCCAGCATTTT. Translating it yields CASSFGSNNQPQHF.

This clonotype was seen only a few times. The chain employs TRBV2 and TRBJ1-2, with D hard to call. Germline-derived CDR1 and CDR2 are SNHLY and FYNNEI. The CDR3 extends over 11 amino acids. The V and J ends lost 7 bases and 8 bases respectively, with 11 bases between them. CDR3 sequence (DNA): TGTGCCAGCAAGGACCGGTCGGGCTACACCTTC. It translates to CASKDRSGYTF.

The chain is built from TRBV3-1 and TRBJ2-1, with a weak D call TRBD2 (5 bases). The V end lost 1 base, the J end lost 10 bases, and 17 bases lay between the germline ends. The CDR3 spans 15 residues. Germline V gene sequence: CDR1 LGHDT, CDR2 YNNKEL (reference sequence). CDR3 residues: CASSQGGFGIGEQFF. Here the CDR3 DNA reads TGTGCCAGCAGCCAAGGCGGGTTCGGGATCGGGGAGCAGTTCTTC.

This clonotype has more than one count but fewer than ten. The chain employs TRBV5-6 and TRBJ2-5; TRBD1 might be the D (6 bases). The CDR3 length is 14 residues. Deletions cut 3 bases from V and 1 base from J, with 10 bases between. CDR1 is SGHDT, CDR2 YYEEEE, per germline. Here the CDR3 reads CASSSSDSQETQYF. CDR3 coding DNA: TGTGCCAGCAGCTCGTCGGACAGCCAAGAGACCCAGTACTTC.

This clonotype has only one observation. This chain uses TRBV5-4 with TRBJ2-3; 9 nucleotides match TRBD1. This CDR3 has 15 residues. The J segment lost 3 bases and the V segment lost 5 bases, leaving 7 bases of the junction unmatched. Germline loops: CDR1 SGHNT, CDR2 YYREEE (reference sequence). CDR3 amino acids: CASSSPGQGTDTQYF. CDR3 in DNA: TGTGCCAGCAGTTCCCCGGGACAGGGAACAGATACGCAGTATTTT.

This clonotype was observed a few times. The J gene is TRBJ1-1, the V gene TRBV10-1; a possible D gene is TRBD1 (5 bases). Germline lookup yields CDR1 WNHNN and CDR2 SYGVQD (reference sequence). CDR3 length equals 13 residues. V was clipped by 0 bases and J by 8 bases, with 10 bases between them. CDR3 DNA sequence: TGCGCCAGCAGTGAGTCCCCGGGGGTCGAAGCTTTCTTT. Its translation: CASSESPGVEAFF.

This clonotype was recorded a few times. The chain recombines TRBV19 with TRBJ1-1, with a possible D match to TRBD1 (5 bases). V shed 1 base and J shed 7 bases, with 7 bases lying between them. Germline CDR1 and CDR2: LNHDA and SQIVND (reference sequence). This CDR3 has 12 amino acids. CDR3 protein: CASSIVDSEAFF. CDR3 nucleotides: TGTGCCAGTAGTATAGTCGACAGTGAAGCTTTCTTT.

This clonotype was seen only once. This chain joins TRBV7-6 and TRBJ1-6; D gene uncertain. Germline V lookup: CDR1 SGHVS, CDR2 FNYEAQ. The CDR3 length is 15 residues. V was clipped by 2 bases and J by 4 bases, with 9 bases between them. DNA for the CDR3: TGTGCCAGCAGCTTAAAAGCCGAATATAATTCACCCCTCCACTTT. It codes for CASSLKAEYNSPLHF.

The chain joins TRBV18 to TRBJ1-2, with D perhaps matching TRBD1 (5 bases). The CDR3 is 15 amino acids. Trimming took off 3 bases at V and 8 bases at J, with 19 bases between the two ends. Germline CDR1 and CDR2: KGHSH and LQKENI. CDR3 nucleotide sequence: TGTGCCAGCTCACCCAAAGAGGGCCCGGGGGGAGGCTACACCTTC. Translating gives CASSPKEGPGGGYTF.

The chain couples TRBV4-2 to TRBJ2-2, with TRBD2 identical over 14 bases. The germline gives CDR1 LGHNA, CDR2 YNFKEQ. The CDR3 has 17 residues. Losses at the gene ends were 1 base for V and 4 bases for J; bases not matched to a gene: 2. This CDR3 reads CASSQAGLAGVTGELFF. In DNA, the CDR3 is TGTGCCAGCAGCCAAGCGGGACTAGCGGGGGTCACCGGGGAGCTGTTTTTT.

The rearrangement uses TRBV28 and TRBJ1-2; 8 bases agree with TRBD1. This CDR3 spans 14 amino acids. The germline V gene encodes CDR1 MDHEN and CDR2 SYDVKM. V shed 11 bases, J shed 4 bases, and the junction held 12 bases outside the gene matches. This CDR3 is CAVRGGQVVYGYTF. The CDR3 DNA reads as TGTGCCGTAAGGGGGGGACAGGTCGTCTATGGCTACACCTTC.

The rearrangement links TRBV20-1 to TRBJ2-7; weak D call: TRBD2 (6 bases). CDR3 length equals 15 residues. CDR1 is DFQATT and CDR2 is SNEGSKA in the germline V gene (reference sequence). V was pared by 6 bases and J by 2 bases, with 20 bases between. DNA of the CDR3: TGCAGTGCAACCTTGGGACGGGGGATGGCCTACGAGCAGTACTTC. This codes for CSATLGRGMAYEQYF.

This chain links TRBV5-6 with TRBJ2-5; TRBD1 matches 8 bases. The length of the CDR3 is 13 residues. Germline trimming cut 3 bases from V and 4 bases from J; bases unmatched to any gene: 2. Germline loops: CDR1 SGHDT, CDR2 YYEEEE. This CDR3 reads CASSSGTGETQYF. CDR3 nucleotides: TGTGCCAGCAGCTCCGGGACAGGAGAGACCCAGTACTTC.